Each of the 32 T cell receptor beta chains below was sequenced from the same sample in a study of early T cells in non-severe SARS-CoV-2 infection. MiXCR was run by TCRdb on the 5' RACE reads, yielding one entry per CDR3 protein. The data contain roughly 80,000 distinct CDR3 sequences, 11% to 15% of them singletons. Sample: whole blood. These receptors all come from an adult who was a healthcare worker with PCR-confirmed SARS-CoV-2 infection or an uninfected control (not recorded which).

The chain links TRBV6-5 to TRBJ2-1; TRBD1 matches at 8 bases. This CDR3 is 15 amino acids long. J lost 0 bases, V lost 6 bases, and 4 bases had no gene match. Germline CDR1 MNHEY, CDR2 SVGAGI. The CDR3 sequence is CASRPTGGSYNEQFF. The CDR3 nucleotides read TGTGCCAGCAGGCCTACAGGGGGCTCCTACAATGAGCAGTTCTTC.

This clonotype was recorded a few times. The chain couples TRBV20-1 to TRBJ1-2; D gene unclear. Germline CDR1 reads DFQATT; CDR2 reads SNEGSKA (reference sequence). V lost 0 bases to trimming and J lost 4 bases, with 15 bases between them. This CDR3 comprises 15 residues. In DNA, the CDR3 is TGCAGTGCTAGAGATGAGGCAGCCGTATCCTATGGCTACACCTTC. Translation gives CSARDEAAVSYGYTF.

In its sample, this clonotype was seen a few times. V is TRBV20-1 and J is TRBJ1-2; 7 bases line up with TRBD1. Trimming cost V 1 base and J 8 bases; bases outside gene matches: 4. Per the germline V gene, CDR1 is DFQATT and CDR2 is SNEGSKA (reference sequence). CDR3 length: 12 residues. The CDR3 DNA is TGCAGTGCTAGAGGGCAGGGGGGAGGCTACACCTTC. It translates to CSARGQGGGYTF.

The rearrangement links TRBV6-2 or TRBV6-3 to TRBJ2-1, with D uncertain. The CDR3 covers 14 residues. The ends were cut back, 7 bases at V and 0 bases at J, with 10 bases in the middle. The germline V gene encodes CDR1 MNHEY and CDR2 SVGEGT. The CDR3 nucleotides are TGTGCCAGCAAGGTCACCAGCTCCTACAATGAGCAGTTCTTC. As protein: CASKVTSSYNEQFF.

This clonotype was counted only a few times. CDR3 amino acids: CSARDPTATNNYNSPLHF. CDR3 DNA: TGCAGTGCTAGAGATCCCACAGCGACGAACAACTATAATTCACCCCTCCACTTT. The V and J genes are TRBV20-1 and TRBJ1-6; no firm D call. The germline CDR1 and CDR2 sequences are DFQATT and SNEGSKA (reference sequence). The V end lost 0 bases, the J end lost 3 bases, and 18 bases lay between the germline ends. This CDR3 is built from 18 residues.

This clonotype was seen only a few times. The DNA for the CDR3 is TGTGCCAGCAGCCACACACCGGGGGGGACAGATACGCAGTATTTT. It yields the protein CASSHTPGGTDTQYF. The chain links TRBV6-5 to TRBJ2-3, with 8 bases identical to TRBD2. CDR1 MNHEY and CDR2 SVGAGI come from the germline V gene. The trim removed 6 bases at V and 3 bases at J, leaving 8 bases unmatched. The CDR3 sequence is 15 residues long.

This clonotype was seen ten or more times. The chain recombines TRBV5-5 with TRBJ1-1, with D possibly TRBD1 on 6 matching bases. Germline V gene data show CDR1 as SGHKS and CDR2 as YYEKEE (reference sequence). V lost 4 bases to trimming and J lost 2 bases, with 12 bases between them. The CDR3 consists of 14 residues. CDR3 amino acids: CASSRQDHNTEAFF. The CDR3 coding sequence is TGTGCCAGCAGCCGACAGGACCATAACACTGAAGCTTTCTTT.

This clonotype was detected many times. The chain carries TRBV6-6 and TRBJ1-2, with 7 bases identical to TRBD1. The CDR3 runs 14 residues. V gave up 4 bases and J gave up 6 bases; unmatched junction bases: 8. Germline CDR1 and CDR2: MNHNY and SVGAGI (reference sequence). DNA for the CDR3: TGTGCCAGCAGTTCAACAGGGGATGAGAATGGCTACACCTTC. Translated: CASSSTGDENGYTF.

This chain connects TRBV29-1 to TRBJ2-3; TRBD2 matches 8 bases. In germline, CDR1 is SQVTM, CDR2 ANQGSEA. J gave up 8 bases and V 8 bases, and 21 bases lay outside the gene matches. The CDR3 runs to 16 residues. In nucleotides, the CDR3 is TGCAGCCTGCTCGCCCCCAGCGGGGGCCCCTTGGGTACGCAGTATTTT. Residues: CSLLAPSGGPLGTQYF.

V is TRBV7-2 and J is TRBJ2-1; 8 bases are a match to TRBD2. This CDR3 spans 14 amino acids. J lost 12 bases, V lost 4 bases, and 11 bases had no gene match. The V gene's germline CDR1 is SGHTA and CDR2 FQGNSA. DNA of the CDR3: TGTGCCAGCAGCTCCCCCCGTAGCGGGGTGGCGCAGTTCTTC. Protein: CASSSPRSGVAQFF.

This clonotype was observed a few times. The V call is TRBV4-1, the J call TRBJ1-1, with 10 positions matching TRBD1. The CDR3 is 15 amino acids. Trimming cost V 4 bases and J 4 bases; bases outside gene matches: 6. Germline V gene data show CDR1 as MGHRA and CDR2 as YSYEKL. The CDR3: CASSPIWTGGTEAFF. CDR3 nucleotides: TGCGCCAGCAGCCCAATCTGGACAGGGGGCACTGAAGCTTTCTTT.

The chain combines TRBV27 with TRBJ2-3; 7 nucleotides match TRBD1. Germline V lookup: CDR1 MNHEY, CDR2 SMNVEV (reference sequence). The length of the CDR3 is 15 residues. After removal of 6 bases from V and 3 bases from J, the junction contained 9 bases not matched to a gene. CDR3 protein: CASSPVETGTDTQYF. For the CDR3, the DNA is TGTGCCAGCAGCCCCGTCGAGACAGGGACAGATACGCAGTATTTT.

In its sample, this clonotype was seen many times. This sequence joins TRBV13 and TRBJ1-2, with 8 nucleotides matching TRBD1. This CDR3 is built from 15 residues. J lost 4 bases, V lost 5 bases, and 9 bases had no gene match. Looked up from germline, CDR1 is PRHDT and CDR2 is FYEKMQ (reference sequence). CDR3 sequence (DNA): TGTGCCAGCAGCACAAGACAGGGGAGTACCTATGGCTACACCTTC. Protein product: CASSTRQGSTYGYTF.

The CDR3 loop is CASSQARGQTEAFF. The CDR3 DNA sequence: TGTGCCAGCTCACAGGCGAGGGGGCAAACTGAAGCTTTCTTT. V and J are TRBV18 and TRBJ1-1; TRBD1 matches 7 bases. CDR3 length equals 14 residues. The germline gives CDR1 KGHSH, CDR2 LQKENI. Trimming took 4 bases from V and 5 from J; bases not matched to a gene: 7.

This clonotype was observed many times. The chain is built from TRBV4-2 and TRBJ2-6; the D gene is possibly TRBD1 (7 bases). This CDR3 contains 18 residues. CDR1 and CDR2 from the germline V gene are LGHNA and YNFKEQ. With 1 base removed from V and 2 bases from J, the gap between germline ends came to 15 bases. The DNA of the CDR3 is TGTGCCAGCAGCCAAGGGATCCAGGGGGGACCTGGGGCCAACGTCCTGACTTTC. This translates into CASSQGIQGGPGANVLTF.

This clonotype was recorded a few times. The CDR3 DNA reads TGTGCCAGCAGTCCCCAGGATGCAGGGGGCCAAGAGCAGTACTTC. Translated: CASSPQDAGGQEQYF. This chain links TRBV7-2 with TRBJ2-7; 8 bases align to TRBD1. The CDR3 loop spans 15 amino acids. Unmatched junction bases numbered 14, after V lost 6 bases and J lost 7 bases. The germline V gene has CDR1 SGHTA and CDR2 FQGNSA.

This clonotype appeared a few times. V usage is TRBV20-1 and J usage is TRBJ2-7, with TRBD1 identical over 7 bases. Germline CDR1 reads DFQATT; CDR2 reads SNEGSKA (reference sequence). This CDR3 has 16 residues. The V and J ends lost 3 bases and 7 bases, in that order; junction bases with no gene match: 18. This CDR3 is CSASLSRAGGLREQYF. Written as DNA, the CDR3 is TGCAGTGCTAGCCTCTCCCGGGCAGGGGGTTTGAGGGAGCAGTACTTC.

Ten or more counts support this clonotype. The V call is TRBV19, the J call TRBJ2-2; D call uncertain. The CDR3 consists of 11 residues. V lost 6 bases to trimming and J lost 6 bases, with 5 bases between them. Germline values: CDR1 LNHDA, CDR2 SQIVND (reference sequence). The CDR3 loop is CASSFAGELFF. DNA of the CDR3: TGTGCCAGTAGCTTCGCCGGGGAGCTGTTTTTT.

This clonotype was seen at least ten times. This chain uses TRBV7-2 with TRBJ2-2; 8 bases match TRBD1. This CDR3 region has 16 residues. The V gene's germline CDR1 is SGHTA and CDR2 FQGNSA. With 1 base clipped from V and 1 base from J, the junction kept 2 bases outside the gene matches. The CDR3 nucleotides are TGTGCCAGCAGCTTAGGTGGACAGGGGAACACCGGGGAGCTGTTTTTT. It specifies CASSLGGQGNTGELFF.

The chain has TRBV29-1 and TRBJ2-2; the D gene is possibly TRBD2 (6 bases). Trimming stripped 0 bases from V and 2 bases from J, with 13 bases between. The germline V gene encodes CDR1 SQVTM and CDR2 ANQGSEA. The CDR3 spans 16 residues. The CDR3 spells CSVEDLEGSNTGELFF. For the CDR3, the DNA is TGCAGCGTTGAAGATCTGGAGGGCAGTAACACCGGGGAGCTGTTTTTT.

The chain combines TRBV11-2 with TRBJ2-7; perhaps TRBD2 as D (6 bases). The CDR3 spans 11 residues. The V gene lost 5 bases and the J gene lost 9 bases, with 11 bases spanning the gap. Per the germline V gene, CDR1 is SGHAT and CDR2 is FQNNGV. For the CDR3, the DNA is TGTGCCAGCAGCCCCACCGGGGGGCAGTACTTC. Its protein product is CASSPTGGQYF. Full variable domain (outside the CDR3, taken from reference TRBV11-2 and TRBJ2-7): EAGVAQSPRYKIIEKRQSVAFWCNPISGHATLYWYQQILGQGPKLLIQFQNNGVVDDSQLPKDRFSAERLKGVDSTLKIQPAKLEDSAVYLCASSPTGGQYFGPGTRLTVT.

The sample holds a few counts of this clonotype. The gene calls are TRBV2 and TRBJ1-2; D is ambiguous. Germline V gene data show CDR1 as SNHLY and CDR2 as FYNNEI. V lost 5 bases to trimming and J lost 10 bases, with 14 bases between them. The CDR3 spans 12 residues. The CDR3 DNA follows: TGTGCCAGCAGTATTAGGGAGGCAGACTACACCTTC. Encoded protein: CASSIREADYTF. The entire variable domain, with the rest obtained from reference TRBV2 and TRBJ1-2, is as follows: EPEVTQTPSHQVTQMGQEVILRCVPISNHLYFYWYRQILGQKVEFLVSFYNNEISEKSEIFDDQFSVERPDGSNFTLKIRSTKLEDSAMYFCASSIREADYTFGSGTRLTVV.

The chain has TRBV18 and TRBJ1-5, with a possible D match to TRBD1 (6 bases). Germline CDR1 is KGHSH and CDR2 is LQKENI. The CDR3 runs 13 residues. The V and J ends lost 4 bases and 6 bases respectively, with 10 bases between them. Here the CDR3 DNA reads TGTGCCAGCTCACGGGGGCTCCGTCAGCCCCAGCATTTT. It encodes CASSRGLRQPQHF. Looking up the rest from reference TRBV18 and TRBJ1-5 gives the full variable domain: NAGVMQNPRHLVRRRGQEARLRCSPMKGHSHVYWYRQLPEEGLKFMVYLQKENIIDESGMPKERFSAEFPKEGPSILRIQQVVRGDSAAYFCASSRGLRQPQHFGDGTRLSIL.

This clonotype was counted at least ten times. This sequence joins TRBV5-1 and TRBJ2-3, with a weak D call TRBD2 (6 bases). Germline loops: CDR1 SGHRS, CDR2 YFSETQ. The length of the CDR3 is 12 residues. Trimming removed 3 bases at V and 4 bases at J, with 6 bases between. Here the CDR3 reads CASSWDSDTQYF. CDR3 nucleotides: TGCGCCAGCAGCTGGGACTCAGATACGCAGTATTTT.

This clonotype turned up a few times. The chain recombines TRBV5-1 with TRBJ1-4; tentatively, D is TRBD1 (5 bases). This CDR3 has 15 residues. Germline V lookup: CDR1 SGHRS, CDR2 YFSETQ. Trimming shortened V by 0 bases and J by 3 bases, and 9 bases separated the two germline ends. The CDR3 nucleotides are TGCGCCAGCAGCTTGGCCCCAGGGTCTAATGAAAAACTGTTTTTT. This translates into CASSLAPGSNEKLFF.

This clonotype came up many times. The chain links TRBV7-9 to TRBJ2-2; TRBD1 matches 11 bases. The CDR3 extends over 15 amino acids. Germline V gene data show CDR1 as SEHNR and CDR2 as FQNEAQ (reference sequence). The CDR3 is CALEGQGGNTGELFF. CDR3 nucleotides: TGTGCTTTGGAGGGACAGGGGGGGAACACCGGGGAGCTGTTTTTT.

This clonotype was observed many times. This chain connects TRBV10-3 to TRBJ2-7; a possible D gene is TRBD2 (5 bases). This CDR3 has 14 amino acids. The germline V gene encodes CDR1 ENHRY and CDR2 SYGVKD. V dropped 2 bases and J dropped 2 bases, with 10 bases sitting between them. CDR3 protein: CAISEETGAYEQYF. In DNA, the CDR3 is TGTGCCATCAGTGAGGAGACCGGGGCCTACGAGCAGTACTTC.

This chain connects TRBV7-9 to TRBJ2-5; TRBD2 is a possible D gene (6 bases). There are 14 residues in the CDR3. With 3 bases removed from V and 3 bases from J, the gap between germline ends came to 11 bases. CDR1 and CDR2 (germline): SEHNR, FQNEAQ (reference sequence). The CDR3 region has the DNA TGTGCCAGCAGCTTTTCCGGGACTGAAGAGACCCAGTACTTC. It codes for CASSFSGTEETQYF.

This clonotype was detected many times. The chain employs TRBV6-5 and TRBJ2-3; 8 positions agree with TRBD1. The V and J ends lost 4 bases and 0 bases, in that order; junction bases with no gene match: 6. Germline loops: CDR1 MNHEY, CDR2 SVGAGI. CDR3 length: 16 residues. This chain's CDR3 is CASSSRGQGSTDTQYF. CDR3 in DNA: TGTGCCAGCAGTTCCCGTGGACAGGGTAGCACAGATACGCAGTATTTT.

This clonotype was counted at least ten times. The chain has TRBV5-5 and TRBJ1-1; D may be TRBD1 (6 bases). The CDR3 runs 12 residues. The germline V gene encodes CDR1 SGHKS and CDR2 YYEKEE (reference sequence). V was cut by 4 bases and J by 10 bases, with 14 bases left in between. The CDR3 protein is CASSKDSEVAFF. As DNA, the CDR3 is TGTGCCAGCAGCAAGGACAGTGAGGTAGCTTTCTTT.

In its sample, this clonotype was seen a few times. The chain recombines TRBV7-3 with TRBJ1-1, with TRBD1 matching 9 bases. The CDR3 length is 14 residues. V lost 4 bases and J lost 4; bases outside the gene matches: 4. The germline V gene has CDR1 SGHTA and CDR2 FQGTGA. The CDR3 reads CASSWGQGATEAFF. For the CDR3, the DNA is TGTGCCAGCAGCTGGGGACAGGGCGCCACTGAAGCTTTCTTT.

This clonotype was observed a few times. V gene TRBV2 combines with J gene TRBJ2-5, with D possibly called TRBD1 or TRBD2 (5 bases each). CDR1 and CDR2 (germline): SNHLY, FYNNEI. CDR3 length: 12 amino acids. Deletions cut 11 bases from V and 5 bases from J, with 15 bases between. The CDR3 loop reads CACTRGSETQYF. In nucleotides, the CDR3 is TGTGCCTGTACTAGGGGCTCCGAGACCCAGTACTTC.